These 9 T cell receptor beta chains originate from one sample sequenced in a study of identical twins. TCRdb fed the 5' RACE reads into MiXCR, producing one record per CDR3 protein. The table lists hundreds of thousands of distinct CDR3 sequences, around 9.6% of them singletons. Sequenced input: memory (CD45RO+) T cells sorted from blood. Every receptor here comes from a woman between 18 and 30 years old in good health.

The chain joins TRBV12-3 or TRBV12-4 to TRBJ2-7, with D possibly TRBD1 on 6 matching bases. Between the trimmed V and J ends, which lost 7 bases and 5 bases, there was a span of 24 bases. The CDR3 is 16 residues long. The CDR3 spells CASKQGNSRVSDEQYF. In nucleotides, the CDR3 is TGTGCCAGCAAACAGGGTAATAGTCGGGTTAGTGACGAGCAGTACTTC.

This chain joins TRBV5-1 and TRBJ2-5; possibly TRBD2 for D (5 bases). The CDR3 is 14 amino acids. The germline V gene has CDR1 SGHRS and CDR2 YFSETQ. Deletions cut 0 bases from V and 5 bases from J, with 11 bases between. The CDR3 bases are TGCGCCAGCAGCTTGGCCAGCCGAGGGGAGACCCAGTACTTC. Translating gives CASSLASRGETQYF.

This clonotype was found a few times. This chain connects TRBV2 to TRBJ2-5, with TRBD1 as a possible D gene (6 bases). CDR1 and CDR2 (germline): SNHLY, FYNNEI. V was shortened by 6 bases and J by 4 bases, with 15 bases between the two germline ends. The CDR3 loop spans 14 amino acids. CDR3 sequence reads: CASRWGQTLETQYF. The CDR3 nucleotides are TGTGCCAGCAGGTGGGGACAAACCCTAGAGACCCAGTACTTC.

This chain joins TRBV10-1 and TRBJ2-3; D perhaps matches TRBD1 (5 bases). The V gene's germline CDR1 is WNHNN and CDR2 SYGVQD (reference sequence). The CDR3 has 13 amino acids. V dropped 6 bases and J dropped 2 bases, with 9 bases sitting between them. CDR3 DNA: TGCGCCAGCAGCAGACAGTACACAGATACGCAGTATTTT. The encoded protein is CASSRQYTDTQYF.

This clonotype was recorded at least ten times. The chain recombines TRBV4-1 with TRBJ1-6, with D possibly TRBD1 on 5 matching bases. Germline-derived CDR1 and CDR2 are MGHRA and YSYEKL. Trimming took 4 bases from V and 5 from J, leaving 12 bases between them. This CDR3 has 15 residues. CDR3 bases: TGCGCCAGCAGCCCCGGGACTGTACATAATTCACCCCTCCACTTT. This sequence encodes CASSPGTVHNSPLHF.

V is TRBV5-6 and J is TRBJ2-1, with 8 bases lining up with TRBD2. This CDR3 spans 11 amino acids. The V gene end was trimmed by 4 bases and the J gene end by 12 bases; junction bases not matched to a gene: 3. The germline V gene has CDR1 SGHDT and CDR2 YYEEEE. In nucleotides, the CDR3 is TGTGCCAGCAGCGCAGGACTAGCGCAGTTCTTC. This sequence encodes CASSAGLAQFF.

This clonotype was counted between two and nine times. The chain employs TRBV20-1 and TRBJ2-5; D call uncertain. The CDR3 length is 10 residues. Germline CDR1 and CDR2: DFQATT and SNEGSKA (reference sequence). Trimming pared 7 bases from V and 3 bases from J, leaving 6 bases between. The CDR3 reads CSGQEETQYF. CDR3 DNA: TGCAGTGGGCAGGAAGAGACCCAGTACTTC.

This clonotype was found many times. In DNA form, the CDR3 reads TGCAGTGGTGGGAACTCCTACGAGCAGTACTTC. Its protein product is CSGGNSYEQYF. This rearrangement joins TRBV20-1 to TRBJ2-7; D is undetermined. Germline V gives CDR1 DFQATT, CDR2 SNEGSKA (reference sequence). The CDR3 runs to 11 residues. V dropped 7 bases and J dropped 0 bases, with 7 bases sitting between them.

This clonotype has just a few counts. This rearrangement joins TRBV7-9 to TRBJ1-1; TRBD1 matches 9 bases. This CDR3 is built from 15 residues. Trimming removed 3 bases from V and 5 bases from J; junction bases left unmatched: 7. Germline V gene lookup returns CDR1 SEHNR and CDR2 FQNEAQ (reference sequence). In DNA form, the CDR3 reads TGTGCCAGCAGCTTGACAGGGGGATCAAGGACTGAAGCTTTCTTT. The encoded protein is CASSLTGGSRTEAFF.